A selection of T cell receptor beta chains follows, all from one sample in a study of T cell changes during pregnancy in multiple sclerosis. TCRdb keeps only in-frame clones here, not all; method: immunoSEQ multiplex PCR. Of about 27,000 clones listed, 86% were seen once; the top ten hold more than 10%. Sequencing used CD8+ T cells from peripheral blood mononuclear cells, obtained in the first trimester of pregnancy. All receptors derive from a female donor in good health, enrolled as a control in a pregnancy study. CDR3s include the opening cysteine and the closing phenylalanine or tryptophan. D genes are given only for firm matches. The listing skips clone size in some rows; elsewhere it reads once, few, many or a size class.

cdr3_aa,cdr3_nt,j_call,clone_size,d_call,v_call
CASSLNPDRGLQQYF,TGTGCCAGCAGCTTGAACCCGGACAGGGGGCTGCAGCAGTACTTC,TRBJ2-7,-,TRBD1,TRBV13
CASSLEGNGADTQYF,TGTGCCAGCAGCTTAGAAGGGAACGGGGCAGATACGCAGTATTTT,TRBJ2-3,-,-,TRBV11-1
CASSLAPSGTGIYEQYF,TGTGCCAGCAGCTTGGCGCCATCCGGGACAGGGATATACGAGCAGTACTTC,TRBJ2-7,-,TRBD1,TRBV5-4
CASSQGQVFTYEQYF,TGTGCCAGCAGCCAAGGACAGGTCTTTACCTACGAGCAGTACTTC,TRBJ2-7,-,-,TRBV14
CASTGHLNEKLFF,TGCGCCAGCACCGGACACCTTAATGAAAAACTGTTTTTT,TRBJ1-4,few,-,TRBV10-2
CASSLRGNEQFF,TGTGCCAGCAGCCTACGGGGGAATGAGCAGTTCTTC,TRBJ2-1,once,-,TRBV14
CSVEAPDRSSYNEQFF,TGCAGCGTTGAAGCCCCAGACCGGAGCTCCTACAATGAGCAGTTCTTC,TRBJ2-1,-,-,TRBV29-1
CASSLFGGYSPLHF,TGTGCCAGCAGCTTATTTGGCGGATATTCACCCCTCCACTTT,TRBJ1-6,few,-,TRBV7-3
CASSDIPTGSSYEQYF,TGTGCCAGCAGTGACATCCCGACAGGGAGCTCCTACGAGCAGTACTTC,TRBJ2-7,-,TRBD1,TRBV2
CASSEAPGATNEKLFF,TGTGCCAGCAGTGAAGCGCCAGGGGCAACTAATGAAAAACTGTTTTTT,TRBJ1-4,once,-,TRBV2